This TCR beta chain was sequenced for a study of CD4+ T cells in melanoma. The data were produced by immunoSEQ multiplex PCR, yet TCRdb's version contains in-frame clones alone and is incomplete. Of about 10,000 clones listed, around 60% are singletons. Note on this clone: No antigen is known for it.

Between the trimmed V and J ends, which lost 7 bases and 3 bases, there was a span of 15 bases. The CDR3 runs to 14 residues. Germline CDR1 is LNHDA and CDR2 is SQIVND (reference sequence). General study results and limits: A reported correlation linked neoantigen-specific CD4+ T cells to CD8+, macrophage and B cell function. Diverse differentiation states were reported for melanoma neoantigen-specific CD4+ T cells.

This chain links TRBV19 with TRBJ1-2; D not resolved. Sequencing used cells from a culture (not recorded whether cultured in vitro). The sequence came from a human donor with melanoma. CDR3 sequence: CASTPQTAYYGYTF. The CDR3 DNA reads as TGTGCCAGTACCCCCCAAACAGCATACTATGGCTACACCTTC. Using reference TRBV19 and TRBJ1-2 for the parts outside the CDR3, the full variable domain is DGGITQSPKYLFRKEGQNVTLSCEQNLNHDAMYWYRQDPGQGLRLIYYSQIVNDFQKGDIAEGYSVSREKKESFPLTVTSAQKNPTAFYLCASTPQTAYYGYTFGSGTRLTVV.